The T cell receptor beta chain under discussion was sequenced for a study of blood T cells in healthy people across ages. A second PCR of about 6 to 12 cycles used a sample-barcoded 5' primer and a J-beta primer mix. MiXCR, applied by TCRdb to the 5' RACE reads, yields one record per CDR3 protein. The data show more than 500,000 distinct CDR3 sequences, 27% seen once. About this clonotype: Antigen: not known.

Germline assignment: CDR1 SGHRS and CDR2 YFSETQ. The CDR3 sequence is 14 residues long. V was clipped by 4 bases and J by 1 base, with 11 bases between them. Study-wide results and limits: Diversity of TCR beta correlated strongly with naive T cell percentage.

Sequenced input: blood. This clonotype was sampled from a woman aged 70 to 79 in good health. The chain has TRBV5-1 and TRBJ1-1, with D possibly matching TRBD1 (5 bases). CDR3 sequence reads: CASSTDGANTEAFF. CDR3 sequence (DNA): TGCGCCAGCAGCACGGACGGGGCGAACACTGAAGCTTTCTTT.